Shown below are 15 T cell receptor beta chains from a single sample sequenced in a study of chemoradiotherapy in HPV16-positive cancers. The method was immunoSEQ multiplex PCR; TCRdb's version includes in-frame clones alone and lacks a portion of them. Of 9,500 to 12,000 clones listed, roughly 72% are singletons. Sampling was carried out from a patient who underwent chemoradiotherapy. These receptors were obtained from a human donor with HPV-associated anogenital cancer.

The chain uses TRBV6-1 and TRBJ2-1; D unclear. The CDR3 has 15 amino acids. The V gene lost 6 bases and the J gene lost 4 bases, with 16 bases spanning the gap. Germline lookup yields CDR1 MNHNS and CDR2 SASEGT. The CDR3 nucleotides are TGTGCCAGCAGGTGGGAAGTAGTGAGTTACAATGAGCAGTTCTTC. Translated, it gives CASRWEVVSYNEQFF.

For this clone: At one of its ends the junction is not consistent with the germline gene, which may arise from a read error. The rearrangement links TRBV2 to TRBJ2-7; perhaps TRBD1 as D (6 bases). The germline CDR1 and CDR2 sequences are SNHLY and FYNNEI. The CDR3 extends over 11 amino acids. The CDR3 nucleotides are TGTGCCAGCAGAACTCAAGGGGGTGGGGAGTTC. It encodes CASRTQGGGEF.

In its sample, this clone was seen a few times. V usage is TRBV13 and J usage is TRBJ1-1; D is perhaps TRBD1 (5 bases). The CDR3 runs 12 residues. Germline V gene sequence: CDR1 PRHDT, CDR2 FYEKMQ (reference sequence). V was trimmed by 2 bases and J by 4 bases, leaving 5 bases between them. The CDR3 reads CASSLRGTEAFF. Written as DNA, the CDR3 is TGTGCCAGCAGCTTAAGGGGCACTGAAGCTTTCTTT.

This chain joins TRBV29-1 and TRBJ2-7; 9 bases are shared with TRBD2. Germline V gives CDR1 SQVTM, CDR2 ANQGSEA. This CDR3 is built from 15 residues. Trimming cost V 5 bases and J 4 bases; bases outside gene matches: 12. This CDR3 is CSVILRDSGSYEQYF. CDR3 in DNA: TGCAGCGTTATTCTTCGGGATAGCGGGAGTTACGAGCAGTACTTC.

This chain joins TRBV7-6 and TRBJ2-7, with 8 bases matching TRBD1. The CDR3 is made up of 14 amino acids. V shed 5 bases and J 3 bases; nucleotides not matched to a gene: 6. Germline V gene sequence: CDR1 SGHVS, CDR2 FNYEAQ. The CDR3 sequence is CASSPRQGSYEQYF. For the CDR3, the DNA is TGTGCCAGCAGCCCAAGACAGGGGAGCTACGAGCAGTACTTC.

Written as DNA, the CDR3 is TGTGCCAGCAGCTCCGGACTAGTATCCGCCGGGGAGCTGTTTTTT. Translation: CASSSGLVSAGELFF. V usage is TRBV5-8 and J usage is TRBJ2-2; 7 bases match TRBD2. V lost 3 bases, J lost 6 bases, and 8 bases stayed unmatched. Germline V gene lookup returns CDR1 SGHTS and CDR2 YDEGEE. There are 15 residues in the CDR3.

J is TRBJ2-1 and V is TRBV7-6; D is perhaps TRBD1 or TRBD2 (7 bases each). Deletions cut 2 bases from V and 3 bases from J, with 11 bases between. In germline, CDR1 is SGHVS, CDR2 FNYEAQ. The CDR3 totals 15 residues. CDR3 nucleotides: TGTGCCAGCAGCTTACCAGGGGGGGTCTACAATGAGCAGTTCTTC. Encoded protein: CASSLPGGVYNEQFF.

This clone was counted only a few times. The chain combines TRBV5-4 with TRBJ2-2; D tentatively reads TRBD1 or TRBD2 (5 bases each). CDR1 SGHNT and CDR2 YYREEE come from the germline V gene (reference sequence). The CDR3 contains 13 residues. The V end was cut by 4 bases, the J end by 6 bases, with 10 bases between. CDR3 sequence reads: CASSRDGPGELFF. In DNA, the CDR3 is TGTGCCAGCAGCCGGGACGGGCCCGGGGAGCTGTTTTTT.

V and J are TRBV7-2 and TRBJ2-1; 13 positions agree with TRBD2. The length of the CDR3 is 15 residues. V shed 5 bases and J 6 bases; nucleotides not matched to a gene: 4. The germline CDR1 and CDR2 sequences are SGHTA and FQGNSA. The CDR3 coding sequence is TGTGCCAGCAGCGCCGGACTAGCGGGGGCCAATGAGCAGTTCTTC. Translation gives CASSAGLAGANEQFF.

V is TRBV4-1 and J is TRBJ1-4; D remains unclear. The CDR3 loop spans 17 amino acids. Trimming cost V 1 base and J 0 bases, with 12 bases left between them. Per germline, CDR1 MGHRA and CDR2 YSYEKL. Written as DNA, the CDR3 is TGCGCCAGCAGCCAAGGTCCTCAGGCCTCAACTAATGAAAAACTGTTTTTT. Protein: CASSQGPQASTNEKLFF.

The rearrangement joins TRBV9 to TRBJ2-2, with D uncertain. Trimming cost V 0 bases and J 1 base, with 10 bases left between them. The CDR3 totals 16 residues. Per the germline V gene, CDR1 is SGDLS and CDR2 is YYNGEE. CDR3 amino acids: CASSVGGGRNTGELFF. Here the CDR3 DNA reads TGTGCCAGCAGCGTAGGAGGCGGACGGAACACCGGGGAGCTGTTTTTT.

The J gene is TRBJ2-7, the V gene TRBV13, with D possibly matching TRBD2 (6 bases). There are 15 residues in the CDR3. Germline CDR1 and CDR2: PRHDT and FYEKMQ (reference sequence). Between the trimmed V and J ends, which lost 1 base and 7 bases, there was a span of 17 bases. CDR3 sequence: CASSLVREPPREQYF. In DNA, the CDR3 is TGTGCCAGCAGCTTAGTACGGGAGCCCCCTAGGGAGCAGTACTTC.

The CDR3: CASSFDRVRPDTQYF. DNA for the CDR3: TGTGCCAGCAGCTTTGACAGGGTTAGGCCAGATACGCAGTATTTT. The chain combines TRBV11-3 with TRBJ2-3, with TRBD1 matching over 7 bases. There are 15 residues in the CDR3. Germline V CDR1 and CDR2: SGHNT, YENEEA. V lost 3 bases and J lost 4; bases outside the gene matches: 7.

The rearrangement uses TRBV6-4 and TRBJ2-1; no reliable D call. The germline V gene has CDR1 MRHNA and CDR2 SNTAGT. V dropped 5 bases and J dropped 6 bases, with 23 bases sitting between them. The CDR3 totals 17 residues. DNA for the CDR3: TGTGCCAGCAGTCAAACGGTTTCCAGAGGAGTCATCAATGAGCAGTTCTTC. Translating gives CASSQTVSRGVINEQFF.

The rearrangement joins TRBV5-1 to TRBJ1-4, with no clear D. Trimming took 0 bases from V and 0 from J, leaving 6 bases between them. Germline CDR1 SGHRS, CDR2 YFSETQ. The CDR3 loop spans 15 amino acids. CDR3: CASSLALTTNEKLFF. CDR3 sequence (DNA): TGCGCCAGCAGCTTGGCTCTGACAACTAATGAAAAACTGTTTTTT. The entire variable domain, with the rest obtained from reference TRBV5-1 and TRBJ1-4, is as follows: KAGVTQTPRYLIKTRGQQVTLSCSPISGHRSVSWYQQTPGQGLQFLFEYFSETQRNKGNFPGRFSGRQFSNSRSEMNVSTLELGDSALYLCASSLALTTNEKLFFGSGTQLSVL.